This T cell receptor (beta chain) is from a study of control samples from healthy donors and cancer patients. Per the germline V gene, CDR1 is DFQATT and CDR2 is SNEGSKA (reference sequence). The CDR3 runs 16 residues. The V segment lost 3 bases and the J segment 3 bases; nucleotides outside the gene matches: 10. Assay used: immunoSEQ multiplex PCR; TCRdb lists only in-frame clones, some missing. The sample shows some 130,000 clones, roughly 90% of them seen only once. Sequencing was done on a sample of blood. The clonotype was recovered from a man aged 30 to 45 in good health. The gene calls are TRBV20-1 and TRBJ2-5, with 10 bases matching TRBD2. Here the CDR3 reads CSASFHFGLAEETQYF. The DNA of the CDR3 is TGCAGTGCTAGTTTTCATTTCGGACTAGCGGAAGAGACCCAGTACTTC.